The T cell receptor (beta chain) described here comes from a study of blood T cell repertoires in COVID-19. Using immunoSEQ multiplex PCR, the repertoire was profiled, and TCRdb retains in-frame clones only, with some absent. Altogether 200,000 or so clones are present, about 86% being singletons, with the ten largest covering 3% to 4%. The CDR3 totals 16 residues. Germline V gene lookup returns CDR1 SGHAT and CDR2 FQNNGV. V was cut by 5 bases and J by 0 bases, with 14 bases left in between. The clonotype was recovered from a woman in her forties with acute COVID-19. The chain combines TRBV11-2 with TRBJ1-3; tentative D call: TRBD1 (6 bases). Sequencing used PBMCs or T cells enriched from blood (not recorded which). CDR3 loop: CASSLRQAYSGNTIYF. The CDR3 region has the DNA TGTGCCAGCAGCCTCCGACAGGCATACTCTGGAAACACCATATATTTT.